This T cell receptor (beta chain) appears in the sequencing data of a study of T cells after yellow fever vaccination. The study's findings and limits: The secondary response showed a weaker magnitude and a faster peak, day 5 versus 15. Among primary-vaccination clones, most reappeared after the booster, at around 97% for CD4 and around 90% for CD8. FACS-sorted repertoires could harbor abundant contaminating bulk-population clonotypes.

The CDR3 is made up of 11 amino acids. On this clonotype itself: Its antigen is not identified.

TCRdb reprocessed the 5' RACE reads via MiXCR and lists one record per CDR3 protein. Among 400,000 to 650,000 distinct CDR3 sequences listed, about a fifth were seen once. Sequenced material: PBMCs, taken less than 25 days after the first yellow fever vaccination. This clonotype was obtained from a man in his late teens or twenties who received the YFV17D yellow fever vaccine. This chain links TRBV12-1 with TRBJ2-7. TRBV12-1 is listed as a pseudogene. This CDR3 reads CASHRSYEQYV. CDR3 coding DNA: TGTGCCAGCCACAGGTCCTACGAGCAGTACGTC.